Described below is a single T cell receptor (beta chain) sequence and its context. This specimen comes from a study of blood T cell repertoires in COVID-19. Across the study: Sources were T cells, B-cell-depleted T cells, or PBMCs; the material itself was cDNA or gDNA.

Clones were read by immunoSEQ multiplex PCR, and TCRdb kept only the in-frame ones, dropping some. The data contain roughly 150,000 clones, 65% to 85% of them seen just once; the ten biggest clones take up 9.1%. Trimming cost V 3 bases and J 1 base, with 12 bases left between them. The germline gives CDR1 GTSNPN, CDR2 SVGIG (reference sequence). The CDR3 covers 14 residues. The receptor was derived from an elderly woman with active or convalescent COVID-19. What was sequenced was peripheral blood. The chain joins TRBV30 to TRBJ1-1, with unresolved D. CDR3 nucleotides: TGTGCCTGGAGCGGGGATGCTCCGAACACTGAAGCTTTCTTT. This encodes CAWSGDAPNTEAFF.